This T cell receptor beta chain came from a study of shared clonotypes between healthy human individuals (TCRdb year 2020). A note on the overall study: The cohort comprised a couple of women and a few men aged 18 to 49 years. For each donor, three plates each were used for CD4 naive and CD4 memory, two plates were used for CD8 naive, and one plate was used for CD8 memory. Blood TCR repertoires of a handful of healthy adults were deeply sequenced to estimate repertoire size and the extent of clonotype sharing between individuals. To increase sequencing depth and limit assay-specific biases, different laboratories used diverse techniques to prepare libraries and sequence TCR repertoires. Each donor's leukapheresis produced roughly between roughly 0.9 and 9 billion PBMCs.

Using the deep immunoSEQ assay, multiplex PCR amplified TCR CDR3 regions from genomic DNA. Genomic DNA extracted from each cell subset was distributed evenly over all wells of several immunoSEQ 96-well plates, and each plate served as one replicate. For sorted subsets, about 210 ng of genomic DNA, equivalent to 30,000 or so T cell genomes, went into each replicate PCR. The purified libraries were quantified using a Qubit 3.0 fluorometer, sized with a Bioanalyzer 2100, and then quantified again using the KAPA Library Quantification kit. Each immunoSEQ 96-well plate was sequenced on its own single-read 150-cycle Illumina NextSeq 550 flow cell. The authors' pipeline ran thus. The immunoSEQ output contained only junctional sequences without quality scores, so filtering could not match that applied to full-length reads. To assign V/J genes and CDR3, sequences were annotated against IMGT germline references using PyIR, a Python wrapper for IgBLAST v1.9. Reads were removed for weak V/J assignments (E-value above 1e-6), missing CDR3, stop codons, out-of-frame junctions, or ambiguous translated residues. V3J clonotypes were defined by identical inferred V gene, J gene, and CDR3 amino acid sequence. Percentage overlap between repertoires was calculated by dividing the number of shared unique clonotypes by the size of the smaller repertoire. RTK rarefaction, the Chao1 estimator, and Recon v2.1 estimates of unobserved clonotypes were used to assess repertoire richness. Generation probabilities for all TCRbeta clonotypes obtained by the gDNA method from a few donors were computed using OLGA. In TCRdb, the immuneACCESS table is reduced to in-frame sequences with V and J assigned. These tables do not hold every clone; where another copy was compared, an unresolved V gene accounts for under half, and the others remain unexplained. V and J calls and clone size are as listed in that table; D and trimming were resolved from the DNA. The sample yields over a million clones; around 98.5% were counted once. The biggest ten clones account for 0.36% of the sample.

For CDR1 and CDR2, the germline V gene lists SGHTA and FQGNSA. Including the terminal cysteine and phenylalanine, the CDR3 comprises 15 residues. The only DNA kept is the CDR3, 45 bases in frame from the first base. V lost 0 bases and J lost 3 bases; the stretch between them is 11 bases long. The donors were healthy, HIV-negative adults with no recently reported acute infections or vaccinations. All donors were Caucasian adults living in Nashville, Tennessee, USA. CD4+ T cells were enriched by magnetic negative selection, after which naive cells were positively selected on CD45RA and the negative fraction was taken as the memory subset. Blood was obtained by leukapheresis, after which PBMCs were separated by Ficoll-Histopaque density gradient centrifugation and cryopreserved in liquid nitrogen vapor phase. Purity and quantity of every magnetically sorted T cell population were checked by analytical flow cytometry. Genomic DNA was isolated from every sorted fraction and measured by UV absorbance on a Nanodrop 2000c.

Worth noting for this clone: Its antigen is unknown. The record has no base qualities; no much larger clone is one base away.

Broader findings and caveats from the paper: Even with the large sequencing depth, rarefaction of the sorted-subset datasets indicated that sequencing was incomplete. Sharing across several donors was observed for 4.5% to 6.5% of naive CD4, over 3% of naive CD8, 2.3% of memory CD4, and around 0.44% of memory CD8 clonotypes. Higher generation probabilities were observed for clonotypes shared by all four sorted-subset donors than for non-shared clonotypes. Larger estimated clonotype richness was generally found for naive subsets than for memory subsets. Based on pairwise subsampling, the degree of clonotype sharing among donors was expected to be affected by sequencing depth. Only blood was sampled, and tissue TCR repertoires likely differ from those in blood. Because the study included only a small number of donors, the genetic and exposure-history diversity represented was limited.

The sequenced sample was naive CD4+ T cells sorted from blood. Per the publication, the cell subset or site label means: CD45RA+ positively selected. The sequence was obtained from a man aged 25 to 45 in good health. This chain is built from TRBV7-2 and TRBJ1-1; the D gene cannot be resolved reliably. The nucleotide sequence reads as follows: TGTGCCAGCAGCTTAGCCTATGGTCGGGACACTGAAGCTTTCTTT. Its translation reads: CASSLAYGRDTEAFF.